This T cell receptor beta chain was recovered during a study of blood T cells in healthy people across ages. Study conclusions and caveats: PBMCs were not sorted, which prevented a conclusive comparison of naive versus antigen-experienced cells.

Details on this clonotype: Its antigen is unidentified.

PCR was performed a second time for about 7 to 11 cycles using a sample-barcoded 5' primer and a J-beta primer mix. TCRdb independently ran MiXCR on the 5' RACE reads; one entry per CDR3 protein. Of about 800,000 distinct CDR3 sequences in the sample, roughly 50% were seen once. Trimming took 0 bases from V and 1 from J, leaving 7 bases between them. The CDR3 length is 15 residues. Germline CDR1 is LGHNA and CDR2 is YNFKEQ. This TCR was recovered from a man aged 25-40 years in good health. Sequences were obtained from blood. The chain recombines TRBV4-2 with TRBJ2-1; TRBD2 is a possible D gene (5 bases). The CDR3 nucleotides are TGTGCCAGCAGCCAAGAACTAGTATCCTACAATGAGCAGTTCTTC. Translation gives CASSQELVSYNEQFF.